Shown below are 31 T cell receptor beta chains from a single sample sequenced in a study of shared clonotypes between healthy human individuals. The table came from immunoSEQ multiplex PCR; TCRdb's copy has only in-frame clones and leaves some out. The sample carries 2 million or so clones, approximately 95% recorded once. In the naive CD8 group, cells lacked CD45RO and were positively selected for CCR7, so terminally differentiated effector memory CD45RA+ cells were left out. The sequenced sample consisted of naive CD8+ T cells sorted from blood. Every receptor here comes from a man aged 18 to 35 in good health.

This chain connects TRBV15 to TRBJ2-7, with D uncertain. Germline CDR1 LNHNV, CDR2 YYDKDF (reference sequence). This CDR3 spans 14 amino acids. The V and J ends lost 0 bases and 4 bases respectively, with 10 bases between them. Written as DNA, the CDR3 is TGTGCCACCAGCAGAGAGAGAGCGTCTTACGAGCAGTACTTC. Its translation is CATSRERASYEQYF.

The chain links TRBV7-9 to TRBJ2-7; D tentatively reads TRBD1 or TRBD2 (5 bases each). Germline loops: CDR1 SEHNR, CDR2 FQNEAQ (reference sequence). The CDR3 has 13 amino acids. Trimming shortened V by 5 bases and J by 6 bases, and 14 bases separated the two germline ends. Written as DNA, the CDR3 is TGTGCCAGCAGCCCCCCGACGGGGCCCGAGCAGTACTTC. The encoded protein is CASSPPTGPEQYF.

This clone appeared once. The rearrangement uses TRBV2 and TRBJ2-7; TRBD1 matches at 8 bases. The CDR3 spans 15 residues. Germline V gene lookup returns CDR1 SNHLY and CDR2 FYNNEI. With V trimmed by 5 bases and J by 3 bases, 9 bases remained unmatched. This chain's CDR3 is CASSPGQGRSYEQYF. The CDR3 coding sequence is TGTGCCAGCAGTCCCGGACAGGGAAGAAGCTACGAGCAGTACTTC.

The chain carries TRBV19 and TRBJ2-2; 8 bases are shared with TRBD1. The trim removed 10 bases at V and 4 bases at J, leaving 14 bases unmatched. Germline lookup yields CDR1 LNHDA and CDR2 SQIVND (reference sequence). The CDR3 consists of 16 residues. The CDR3 nucleotides read TGTGCCACAGGCACTCCAGGGGGCGCGGGCACCGGGGAGCTGTTTTTT. It translates to CATGTPGGAGTGELFF.

V gene TRBV11-2 combines with J gene TRBJ1-5, with unresolved D. Germline V gene data show CDR1 as SGHAT and CDR2 as FQNNGV. V lost 1 base, J lost 4 bases, and 8 bases lay in between. This CDR3 contains 14 residues. CDR3 coding DNA: TGTGCCAGCAGCTTAGGGAGCGGGAATCAGCCCCAGCATTTT. Protein sequence: CASSLGSGNQPQHF.

The chain combines TRBV2 with TRBJ1-4; D unresolved. Germline-derived CDR1 and CDR2 are SNHLY and FYNNEI. The CDR3 loop spans 14 amino acids. The ends were cut back, 6 bases at V and 5 bases at J, with 13 bases in the middle. The CDR3 loop is CASSAGLSNEKLFF. CDR3 DNA: TGTGCCAGCAGCGCCGGACTAAGCAATGAAAAACTGTTTTTT.

The rearrangement uses TRBV11-3 and TRBJ2-2; TRBD1 aligns across 7 bases. Germline-derived CDR1 and CDR2 are SGHNT and YENEEA. V shed 4 bases and J 6 bases; nucleotides not matched to a gene: 8. The CDR3 length is 15 residues. CDR3 in amino acids: CASSSRDSSPGELFF. CDR3 nucleotides: TGTGCCAGCAGCTCCCGGGACAGCAGTCCCGGGGAGCTGTTTTTT. The entire variable domain, with the rest obtained from reference TRBV11-3 and TRBJ2-2, is as follows: EAGVVQSPRYKIIEKKQPVAFWCNPISGHNTLYWYLQNLGQGPELLIRYENEEAVDDSQLPKDRFSAERLKGVDSTLKIQPAELGDSAVYLCASSSRDSSPGELFFGEGSRLTVL.

V gene TRBV2 combines with J gene TRBJ1-6, with TRBD1 as a possible D gene (5 bases). The CDR3 is made up of 15 amino acids. V was trimmed by 7 bases and J by 7 bases, leaving 17 bases between them. Germline values: CDR1 SNHLY, CDR2 FYNNEI. In nucleotides, the CDR3 is TGTGCCAGCAACTCGCGGGGCCTGCAGAATTCACCCCTCCACTTT. Protein product: CASNSRGLQNSPLHF. Full variable domain (remainder filled in from reference TRBV2 and TRBJ1-6): EPEVTQTPSHQVTQMGQEVILRCVPISNHLYFYWYRQILGQKVEFLVSFYNNEISEKSEIFDDQFSVERPDGSNFTLKIRSTKLEDSAMYFCASNSRGLQNSPLHFGNGTRLTVT.

This clone has a single count. This rearrangement joins TRBV7-9 to TRBJ2-7; D is unresolved. CDR1 SEHNR and CDR2 FQNEAQ come from the germline V gene (reference sequence). The V gene lost 1 base and the J gene lost 0 bases, with 7 bases spanning the gap. The CDR3 is made up of 14 amino acids. Here the CDR3 reads CASSLGLISYEQYF. The CDR3 DNA reads as TGTGCCAGCAGCTTAGGCCTGATCTCCTACGAGCAGTACTTC.

V and J are TRBV7-9 and TRBJ2-1; 13 bases line up with TRBD2. J was trimmed by 4 bases and V by 5 bases; bases with no gene match: 11. CDR3 length: 18 amino acids. Germline V CDR1 and CDR2: SEHNR, FQNEAQ (reference sequence). This CDR3 is CASSPTSGGPGKYNEQFF. The CDR3 DNA sequence: TGTGCCAGCAGCCCGACTAGCGGGGGGCCAGGGAAATACAATGAGCAGTTCTTC.

The chain uses TRBV29-1 and TRBJ2-1, with 8 bases matching TRBD2. In germline, CDR1 is SQVTM, CDR2 ANQGSEA. V was pared by 5 bases and J by 0 bases, with 0 bases of the junction left unmatched. The CDR3 is 13 residues long. CDR3 sequence (DNA): TGCAGCGTTAGCGGGGGCTCCTACAATGAGCAGTTCTTC. The encoded protein is CSVSGGSYNEQFF.

V usage is TRBV6-6 and J usage is TRBJ2-1; D is perhaps TRBD2 (6 bases). Trimming took 6 bases from V and 5 from J, leaving 20 bases between them. The CDR3 spans 16 residues. Germline loops: CDR1 MNHNY, CDR2 SVGAGI (reference sequence). The CDR3 sequence is CASSYPRSGENNEQFF. For the CDR3, the DNA is TGTGCCAGCAGCTACCCTCGATCGGGGGAAAACAATGAGCAGTTCTTC.

This chain joins TRBV30 and TRBJ1-1; 11 bases match TRBD1. The CDR3 runs 14 residues. V trimming: 1 base; J trimming: 4 bases; junction bases outside the gene matches: 2. The germline gives CDR1 GTSNPN, CDR2 SVGIG (reference sequence). In DNA, the CDR3 is TGTGCCTGGAGTGCGGGACAGGGGGTCACTGAAGCTTTCTTT. Its protein is CAWSAGQGVTEAFF.

As concerns this clone: This sample includes further DNA sequences coding for the same CDR3. This chain joins TRBV13 and TRBJ2-5; D is perhaps TRBD1 or TRBD2 (5 bases each). V was trimmed by 5 bases and J by 2 bases, leaving 12 bases between them. CDR1 is PRHDT and CDR2 is FYEKMQ in the germline V gene (reference sequence). The CDR3 spans 14 residues. The CDR3 DNA reads as TGTGCCAGCAGCCTGGGACGGACACAAGAGACCCAGTACTTC. It is translated as CASSLGRTQETQYF.

V is TRBV7-9 and J is TRBJ1-3; no clear D gene. Trimming took 7 bases from V and 0 from J, leaving 10 bases between them. The CDR3 is made up of 14 amino acids. Germline loops: CDR1 SEHNR, CDR2 FQNEAQ (reference sequence). CDR3 bases: TGTGCCAGCACCCCTGGGCCCTCTGGAAACACCATATATTTT. This codes for CASTPGPSGNTIYF.

This clone was seen a single time. This sequence joins TRBV28 and TRBJ1-2; no firm D call. This CDR3 has 15 amino acids. V lost 3 bases, J lost 4 bases, and 15 bases lay in between. The germline V gene has CDR1 MDHEN and CDR2 SYDVKM. CDR3 DNA: TGTGCCAGCAGTTTCGTCCGGGGAGTTATCTATGGCTACACCTTC. This gives the protein CASSFVRGVIYGYTF.

The chain recombines TRBV30 with TRBJ1-2; TRBD1 matches at 7 bases. Germline V CDR1 and CDR2: GTSNPN, SVGIG (reference sequence). The CDR3 is made up of 16 amino acids. With V trimmed by 1 base and J by 1 base, 9 bases remained unmatched. The CDR3 nucleotides are TGTGCCTGGAGTGGGGTAGGGGGCGAGCGTAACTATGGCTACACCTTC. Its translation: CAWSGVGGERNYGYTF.

This chain connects TRBV6-1 to TRBJ2-3; 7 bases line up with TRBD2. This CDR3 contains 14 residues. Germline V gene data show CDR1 as MNHNS and CDR2 as SASEGT. The ends lost 4 bases at V and 5 bases at J; junction bases unmatched: 6. The CDR3 loop reads CASSGLGRGDTQYF. The CDR3 DNA is TGTGCCAGCAGTGGACTAGGGAGGGGAGATACGCAGTATTTT.

The V call is TRBV6-5, the J call TRBJ1-1; 12 nucleotides line up with TRBD1. V gave up 10 bases and J gave up 10 bases; unmatched junction bases: 10. This CDR3 region has 13 residues. Germline V lookup: CDR1 MNHEY, CDR2 SVGAGI. CDR3 loop: CATSGQGAVGAFF. CDR3 nucleotide sequence: TGTGCCACCTCGGGACAGGGGGCGGTTGGAGCTTTCTTT.

This clone has only one observation. The chain employs TRBV5-4 and TRBJ1-2, with D maybe TRBD1 (6 bases). The CDR3 extends over 14 amino acids. The V end lost 2 bases, the J end lost 8 bases, and 16 bases lay between the germline ends. Germline CDR1 is SGHNT and CDR2 is YYREEE (reference sequence). CDR3 amino acids: CASSLTTGSDGYTF. In DNA form, the CDR3 reads TGTGCCAGCAGCTTAACAACAGGGTCAGACGGCTACACCTTC. Together with reference TRBV5-4 and TRBJ1-2, the CDR3 gives the full variable domain: ETGVTQSPTHLIKTRGQQVTLRCSSQSGHNTVSWYQQALGQGPQFIFQYYREEENGRGNFPPRFSGLQFPNYSSELNVNALELDDSALYLCASSLTTGSDGYTFGSGTRLTVV.

The rearrangement links TRBV15 to TRBJ2-2; D remains ambiguous. This CDR3 is 16 amino acids long. V lost 0 bases and J 3 bases, leaving 11 bases between the germline ends. From germline, CDR1 is LNHNV and CDR2 YYDKDF (reference sequence). For the CDR3, the DNA is TGTGCCACCAGCAGAGATCAGGCCCCGTACACCGGGGAGCTGTTTTTT. It codes for CATSRDQAPYTGELFF.

The CDR3 region is CASSLAGDLPQHF. The CDR3 DNA follows: TGTGCCAGCAGCTTGGCTGGGGACTTACCCCAGCATTTT. The chain links TRBV5-6 to TRBJ1-5; tentative D call: TRBD1 (5 bases). The CDR3 spans 13 residues. CDR1 and CDR2 from the germline V gene are SGHDT and YYEEEE. Trimming left V 0 bases short and J 10 bases short, with 11 bases between.

The gene calls are TRBV11-2 and TRBJ2-5; D perhaps matches TRBD1 (5 bases). Germline lookup yields CDR1 SGHAT and CDR2 FQNNGV. The CDR3 has 14 residues. V was clipped by 1 base and J by 5 bases, with 11 bases between them. The CDR3 spells CASSLGQGWETQYF. The CDR3 nucleotides are TGTGCCAGCAGCTTAGGGCAGGGCTGGGAGACCCAGTACTTC.

The CDR3 sequence: CAWAGGAGEKGSTLHF. The CDR3 bases are TGTGCCTGGGCCGGTGGTGCAGGGGAGAAGGGGTCGACCCTCCACTTT. The chain couples TRBV30 to TRBJ1-6; maybe TRBD1 (6 bases). V was trimmed by 5 bases and J by 14 bases, leaving 28 bases between them. Germline loops: CDR1 GTSNPN, CDR2 SVGIG (reference sequence). This CDR3 contains 16 residues.

The genes are TRBV6-1 and TRBJ2-7; 10 bases are shared with TRBD1. This CDR3 comprises 15 residues. V shed 6 bases and J 2 bases; nucleotides not matched to a gene: 7. Germline values: CDR1 MNHNS, CDR2 SASEGT. The CDR3 region has the DNA TGTGCCAGCAGCGTCGGGGACAGGGGTACCTACGAGCAGTACTTC. This encodes CASSVGDRGTYEQYF.

The chain has TRBV29-1 and TRBJ2-3; no clear D gene. The germline V gene has CDR1 SQVTM and CDR2 ANQGSEA. The CDR3 covers 13 residues. Trimming took 7 bases from V and 2 from J, leaving 13 bases between them. DNA of the CDR3: TGCAGCGAGATAGACACCGTCACAGATACGCAGTATTTT. This encodes CSEIDTVTDTQYF.

This sequence joins TRBV7-8 and TRBJ2-3; possible D gene TRBD2, 6 bases. Trimming cost V 4 bases and J 2 bases, with 13 bases left between them. Germline V CDR1 and CDR2: SGHVS, FQNEAQ. CDR3 length: 15 residues. The CDR3 loop reads CASSSSGSLTDTQYF. CDR3 nucleotide sequence: TGTGCCAGCAGCTCAAGCGGGTCCCTCACAGATACGCAGTATTTT.

The chain combines TRBV9 with TRBJ2-7; the D gene could be TRBD1 or TRBD2 (5 bases each). Per germline, CDR1 SGDLS and CDR2 YYNGEE. Trimming shortened V by 0 bases and J by 2 bases, and 12 bases separated the two germline ends. The CDR3 has 15 amino acids. This CDR3 is CASSVAAADTYEQYF. In nucleotides, the CDR3 is TGTGCCAGCAGCGTAGCGGCAGCGGACACCTACGAGCAGTACTTC.

V is TRBV11-2 and J is TRBJ1-1; 7 nucleotides match TRBD1. The CDR3 spans 16 residues. Per the germline V gene, CDR1 is SGHAT and CDR2 is FQNNGV. V trimming: 1 base; J trimming: 1 base; junction bases outside the gene matches: 6. This CDR3 is CASSLATGWANTEAFF. The CDR3 DNA reads TGTGCCAGCAGCTTAGCGACAGGGTGGGCGAACACTGAAGCTTTCTTT. Looking up the rest from reference TRBV11-2 and TRBJ1-1 gives the full variable domain: EAGVAQSPRYKIIEKRQSVAFWCNPISGHATLYWYQQILGQGPKLLIQFQNNGVVDDSQLPKDRFSAERLKGVDSTLKIQPAKLEDSAVYLCASSLATGWANTEAFFGQGTRLTVV.

The gene calls are TRBV10-1 and TRBJ2-7, with D perhaps TRBD2 (6 bases). Trimming removed 4 bases at V and 3 bases at J, with 13 bases between. CDR1 and CDR2 (germline): WNHNN, SYGVQD (reference sequence). This CDR3 comprises 14 residues. The CDR3 is CASSATGVVYEQYF. The DNA for the CDR3 is TGCGCCAGCAGTGCAACGGGAGTCGTCTACGAGCAGTACTTC.

Notes on this clone: The sample contains more than one DNA sequence encoding this CDR3. V gene TRBV4-1 combines with J gene TRBJ2-1; 10 bases match TRBD2. The CDR3 spans 16 residues. V lost 4 bases, J lost 3 bases, and 6 bases stayed unmatched. Germline values: CDR1 MGHRA, CDR2 YSYEKL. The CDR3 DNA reads TGCGCCAGCAGCCTCCGGCGGACTAGCGGCTACAATGAGCAGTTCTTC. Translating gives CASSLRRTSGYNEQFF.